This passage covers 14 T cell receptor beta chains from one sample sequenced in a study of T cell responses to AZD1222 COVID-19 vaccine. Here immunoSEQ multiplex PCR was the method, and the copy in TCRdb shows in-frame clones only, minus some. The sample contains fewer than 150,000 clones, roughly 92% of which appear only once. The sequenced sample was peripheral blood, obtained on day 0 of AZD1222 vaccination. The origin of the receptors is an adult in good health.

The chain uses TRBV30 and TRBJ1-5; D call uncertain. Between the trimmed V and J ends, which lost 0 bases and 0 bases, there was a span of 15 bases. Germline V lookup: CDR1 GTSNPN, CDR2 SVGIG (reference sequence). The CDR3 spans 17 residues. Written as DNA, the CDR3 is TGTGCCTGGAGTGTGGGGAGGGCGGGGTCTAGCAATCAGCCCCAGCATTTT. It yields the protein CAWSVGRAGSSNQPQHF.

The chain is built from TRBV19 and TRBJ1-2, with D unclear. This CDR3 comprises 13 residues. CDR1 LNHDA and CDR2 SQIVND come from the germline V gene (reference sequence). V was cut by 7 bases and J by 4 bases, with 13 bases left in between. DNA of the CDR3: TGTGCCAGTACCCGGGCCTCACCCTATGGCTACACCTTC. Amino acid sequence: CASTRASPYGYTF.

The chain has TRBV6-5 and TRBJ2-6; 7 nucleotides line up with TRBD1. Germline lookup yields CDR1 MNHEY and CDR2 SVGAGI. This CDR3 is built from 15 residues. Losses at the gene ends were 6 bases for V and 1 base for J; bases not matched to a gene: 3. The CDR3 nucleotides read TGTGCCAGCAGCACGACAGGGTCTGGGGCCAACGTCCTGACTTTC. Amino acid sequence: CASSTTGSGANVLTF.

The V gene is TRBV7-6, the J gene TRBJ2-7; 7 positions match TRBD1. The CDR3 runs to 13 residues. Per germline, CDR1 SGHVS and CDR2 FNYEAQ. J gave up 3 bases and V 5 bases, and 4 bases lay outside the gene matches. DNA for the CDR3: TGTGCCAGCAGCGCGACAGGGAACTACGAGCAGTACTTC. Translating gives CASSATGNYEQYF.

This clone came up once. The CDR3 bases are TGTGCCAGCAGCGTAGGGGGGGTGAACACCGGGGAGCTGTTTTTT. Protein: CASSVGGVNTGELFF. The chain couples TRBV9 to TRBJ2-2; D may be TRBD2 (6 bases). V was trimmed by 0 bases and J by 1 base, leaving 7 bases between them. Germline assignment: CDR1 SGDLS and CDR2 YYNGEE. The CDR3 is 15 amino acids.

The gene calls are TRBV4-1 and TRBJ2-1; D gene ambiguous. In germline, CDR1 is MGHRA, CDR2 YSYEKL. The CDR3 totals 13 residues. The germline V and J ends were trimmed by 1 base and 10 bases, with 11 bases remaining between them. CDR3 bases: TGCGCCAGCAGCCAAGCCCTTCCTGGCGAGCAGTTCTTC. It yields the protein CASSQALPGEQFF.

In this sample, this clone turned up once. The V and J genes are TRBV5-8 and TRBJ2-7, with D possibly matching TRBD1 (5 bases). CDR3 size: 13 residues. Between the trimmed V and J ends, which lost 0 bases and 3 bases, there was a span of 7 bases. Germline assignment: CDR1 SGHTS and CDR2 YDEGEE. CDR3 residues: CASSLARVYEQYF. CDR3 coding DNA: TGTGCCAGCAGCTTGGCCAGGGTCTACGAGCAGTACTTC.

The J gene is TRBJ1-5, the V gene TRBV19, with D uncertain. Germline values: CDR1 LNHDA, CDR2 SQIVND (reference sequence). V lost 2 bases and J 8 bases, leaving 13 bases between the germline ends. The CDR3 runs to 14 residues. The CDR3 coding sequence is TGTGCCAGTAGTATATATAGGGCTCCGGAGCCCCAGCATTTT. Protein: CASSIYRAPEPQHF.

The chain carries TRBV5-4 and TRBJ1-4; D uncertain. The V gene lost 4 bases and the J gene lost 0 bases, with 7 bases spanning the gap. Germline CDR1 reads SGHNT; CDR2 reads YYREEE (reference sequence). CDR3 length: 14 amino acids. The CDR3 here is CASSPSTTNEKLFF. CDR3 nucleotides: TGTGCCAGCAGCCCTTCCACAACTAATGAAAAACTGTTTTTT. The entire variable domain, with the rest obtained from reference TRBV5-4 and TRBJ1-4, is as follows: ETGVTQSPTHLIKTRGQQVTLRCSSQSGHNTVSWYQQALGQGPQFIFQYYREEENGRGNFPPRFSGLQFPNYSSELNVNALELDDSALYLCASSPSTTNEKLFFGSGTQLSVL.

The V call is TRBV7-8, the J call TRBJ2-7; 7 bases are a match to TRBD1. The germline V gene encodes CDR1 SGHVS and CDR2 FQNEAQ. V gave up 7 bases and J gave up 0 bases; unmatched junction bases: 6. The CDR3 consists of 14 residues. CDR3 in amino acids: CASTDRTASYEQYF. CDR3 DNA sequence: TGTGCCAGCACGGACAGGACAGCCTCCTACGAGCAGTACTTC.

The J gene is TRBJ1-6, the V gene TRBV2; D perhaps matches TRBD1 (6 bases). Trimming stripped 7 bases from V and 0 bases from J, with 10 bases between. This CDR3 is built from 15 residues. The germline V gene has CDR1 SNHLY and CDR2 FYNNEI. CDR3 sequence (DNA): TGTGCCAGCATTCCACAGGGCTCCTATAATTCACCCCTCCACTTT. Its protein product is CASIPQGSYNSPLHF.

The chain has TRBV11-2 and TRBJ1-2, with D unclear. V was shortened by 5 bases and J by 7 bases, with 17 bases between the two germline ends. The germline V gene encodes CDR1 SGHAT and CDR2 FQNNGV. This CDR3 is built from 14 residues. The CDR3 reads CASSPRREPGGYTF. The DNA of the CDR3 is TGTGCCAGCAGCCCGCGACGGGAGCCAGGTGGCTACACCTTC.

Only one count was recorded for this clone. This chain links TRBV10-3 with TRBJ2-7; unclear D gene. This CDR3 region has 14 residues. Germline V gene lookup returns CDR1 ENHRY and CDR2 SYGVKD. Trimming stripped 1 base from V and 3 bases from J, with 10 bases between. CDR3 sequence (DNA): TGTGCCATCAGTGAGTATGTATCGGACTACGAGCAGTACTTC. It is translated as CAISEYVSDYEQYF.

As regards this clone: Different DNA sequences within this sample yield the same CDR3. This sequence joins TRBV9 and TRBJ2-7; 11 bases line up with TRBD2. This CDR3 is built from 14 residues. J lost 3 bases, V lost 1 base, and 0 bases had no gene match. Per germline, CDR1 SGDLS and CDR2 YYNGEE. CDR3 amino acids: CASSVTSGGYEQYF. In nucleotides, the CDR3 is TGTGCCAGCAGCGTAACTAGCGGGGGCTACGAGCAGTACTTC.